This T cell receptor beta chain was obtained from a study of blood T cell repertoires in COVID-19. For the study at large: In each case, the material was cDNA or gDNA derived from T cells, B-cell-depleted T cells, or PBMCs.

Clones were sequenced by immunoSEQ multiplex PCR, and TCRdb holds only the in-frame ones, with some missing. The sample lists hundreds of thousands of clones; 80% to 90% were seen once. This clone was seen only a few times. The sequencing sample was made of peripheral blood. This clonotype was obtained from a man of 80 years or more with acute or convalescent COVID-19.

CDR3 nucleotide sequence: TGTGCCAGCAGCCAAGCGGGACACCTAAGCTCCTACGAGCAGTACTTC. Protein product: CASSQAGHLSSYEQYF. This rearrangement joins TRBV4-2 to TRBJ2-7; tentative D call: TRBD1 (6 bases). Looked up from germline, CDR1 is LGHNA and CDR2 is YNFKEQ. This CDR3 comprises 16 residues. The ends were cut back, 1 base at V and 0 bases at J, with 13 bases in the middle.